This T cell receptor beta chain comes out of a study of OX40 agonist ivuxolimab in advanced cancers. Study as a whole: Patients in dose escalation had liver, melanoma, kidney or head and neck cancers. Earlier treatment with anti-PD-1, anti-PD-L1 or anti-CTLA-4 was permitted, and under 50% had received some.

Blood got drawn at baseline, again on cycle 4 day 1, and then on cycle 7 day 1. The CDR3 has 15 residues. From germline, CDR1 is MNHEY and CDR2 SVGAGI. Unmatched junction bases numbered 4, after V lost 5 bases and J lost 1 base. Profiled with immunoSEQ multiplex PCR; TCRdb holds only in-frame clones, not every one. Of tens of thousands of clones in the sample, approximately 87% were seen once. The source of this sequence is an adult with an advanced solid tumor such as melanoma, head and neck, liver or kidney cancer. Sequencing used CD4+ or CD8+ T cells sorted from blood, obtained in a trial of the OX40 agonist ivuxolimab. The J gene is TRBJ2-2, the V gene TRBV6-5; 7 nucleotides match TRBD1. The CDR3 nucleotides read TGTGCCAGCAGTCAGGGGGACAGGAACACCGGGGAGCTGTTTTTT. It is translated as CASSQGDRNTGELFF.